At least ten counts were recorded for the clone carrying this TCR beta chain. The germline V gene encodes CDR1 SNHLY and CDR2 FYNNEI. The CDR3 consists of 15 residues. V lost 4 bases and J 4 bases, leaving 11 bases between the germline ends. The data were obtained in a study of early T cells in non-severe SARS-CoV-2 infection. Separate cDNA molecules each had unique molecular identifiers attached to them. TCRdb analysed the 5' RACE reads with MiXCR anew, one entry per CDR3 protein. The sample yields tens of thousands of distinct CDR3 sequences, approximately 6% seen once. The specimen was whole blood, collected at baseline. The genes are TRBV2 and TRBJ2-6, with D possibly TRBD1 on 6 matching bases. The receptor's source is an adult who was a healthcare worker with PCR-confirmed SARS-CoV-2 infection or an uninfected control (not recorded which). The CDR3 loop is CASSGDTGGANVLTF. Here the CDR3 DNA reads TGTGCCAGCAGTGGGGACACAGGGGGGGCCAACGTCCTGACTTTC.